The 8 T cell receptor beta chains listed next were all sequenced from one sample in a study of blood T cell repertoires in COVID-19. Profiled with immunoSEQ multiplex PCR; TCRdb holds only in-frame clones, not every one. The sample lists some 280,000 clones, around nine tenths seen once, with under 15% in the top ten. The sequencing input was peripheral blood. Every receptor here comes from an older woman with acute or convalescent COVID-19.

The V call is TRBV28, the J call TRBJ2-1; TRBD2 matches at 9 bases. The germline gives CDR1 MDHEN, CDR2 SYDVKM. Trimming removed 3 bases from V and 9 bases from J; junction bases left unmatched: 6. The CDR3 runs to 14 residues. CDR3 DNA: TGTGCCAGCAGTTTTAGCGGGAGTAGCGGTGAGCAGTTCTTC. Encoded protein: CASSFSGSSGEQFF.

The chain carries TRBV7-3 and TRBJ2-1; tentative D call: TRBD1 (7 bases). Germline CDR1 reads SGHTA; CDR2 reads FQGTGA. This CDR3 is built from 17 residues. V was clipped by 4 bases and J by 8 bases, with 24 bases between them. CDR3 loop: CASSSERRGRRGDEQFF. CDR3 bases: TGTGCCAGCAGCTCGGAACGAAGGGGGCGCAGGGGGGATGAGCAGTTCTTC.

The chain uses TRBV7-7 and TRBJ2-5, with 15 bases matching TRBD2. The CDR3 has 16 residues. CDR1 and CDR2 from the germline V gene are SSHAT and FNYEAQ (reference sequence). J was trimmed by 7 bases and V by 5 bases; bases with no gene match: 8. CDR3 amino acids: CASSQGTSGGLTTQYF. The CDR3 DNA reads TGTGCCAGCAGCCAGGGGACTAGCGGGGGGTTGACGACCCAGTACTTC.

The chain employs TRBV10-2 and TRBJ2-2, with 11 positions matching TRBD2. CDR1 is WSHSY, CDR2 SAAADI, per germline. The CDR3 spans 16 residues. Losses at the gene ends were 6 bases for V and 1 base for J; bases not matched to a gene: 4. In nucleotides, the CDR3 is TGCGCCAGCAGGGATACTAGCGGGAGGAACACCGGGGAGCTGTTTTTT. This codes for CASRDTSGRNTGELFF.

The genes are TRBV29-1 and TRBJ1-4, with 7 bases aligning to TRBD1. The CDR3 totals 13 residues. V lost 7 bases to trimming and J lost 7 bases; unmatched junction nucleotides: 9. Germline V gene data show CDR1 as SQVTM and CDR2 as ANQGSEA. The CDR3 nucleotides read TGCAGCGGTAAAGACAGGGTGGGTGAAAAACTGTTTTTT. It is translated as CSGKDRVGEKLFF.

This clone was seen a few times. V is TRBV12-5 and J is TRBJ1-1; D gene unclear. CDR1 is LGHNT and CDR2 is FRNRAP in the germline V gene. CDR3 length: 13 amino acids. V was cut by 0 bases and J by 1 base, with 3 bases left in between. CDR3 in amino acids: CASGLVANTEAFF. The DNA of the CDR3 is TGTGCTAGTGGTTTGGTAGCGAACACTGAAGCTTTCTTT.

The V call is TRBV18, the J call TRBJ2-7, with TRBD1 identical over 8 bases. The CDR3 spans 17 residues. Germline V gene sequence: CDR1 KGHSH, CDR2 LQKENI. Trimming cost V 6 bases and J 3 bases; bases outside gene matches: 16. The CDR3 DNA reads as TGTGCCAGCTCCCTAAACTCAAGGCCAGGGGGCAGCTACGAGCAGTACTTC. It is translated as CASSLNSRPGGSYEQYF.

This clone was seen more than once but under ten times. The V gene is TRBV28, the J gene TRBJ1-2; D might be TRBD1 (6 bases). This CDR3 contains 12 residues. Germline V gives CDR1 MDHEN, CDR2 SYDVKM. Trimming left V 4 bases short and J 5 bases short, with 8 bases between. The CDR3 sequence: CASSSGVYGYTF. The CDR3 region has the DNA TGTGCCAGCAGTTCAGGGGTATATGGCTACACCTTC.